This T cell receptor beta chain was sequenced during a study of blood T cell repertoires in COVID-19. Turning to the study itself: Sites across the United States, Italy and Spain contributed samples from acute and convalescent COVID-19. The cDNA or gDNA used as material had been derived from T cells, B-cell-depleted T cells, or PBMCs.

Per the germline V gene, CDR1 is WNHNN and CDR2 is SYGVQD (reference sequence). With 0 bases removed from V and 5 bases from J, the gap between germline ends came to 8 bases. The CDR3 is 13 amino acids. It was during active infection that Seattle patients were enrolled and then longitudinally followed. Authors' analysis steps: Estimates of nucleated cell counts were drawn from the amplification of reference gene primers. Clones were sequenced by immunoSEQ multiplex PCR, and TCRdb holds only the in-frame ones, with some missing. V, J and clone size are taken as reported in that table, and D and trimming were inferred from the DNA itself. The sample includes under 150,000 clones, 75% to 90% of them seen just once.

The source material was peripheral blood. V is TRBV10-1 and J is TRBJ2-7; no clear D gene. This clonotype originated in a woman aged 60-75 years with COVID-19, enrolled during active disease. The CDR3 DNA reads as TGCGCCAGCAGTGAGTCTCCAGTTGACGAGCAGTACTTC. It specifies CASSESPVDEQYF.